A single sample gave rise to the 25 T cell receptor beta chains below, sequenced in a study of blood T cell repertoires in COVID-19. The protocol was immunoSEQ multiplex PCR, while the TCRdb copy is restricted to in-frame clones and leaves out a portion. This table holds 120,000 or so clones, approximately 87% found once. Material: peripheral blood. These receptors all stem from a man in his fifties with acute or convalescent COVID-19.

This clone was recorded only once. The chain joins TRBV6-2 or TRBV6-3 to TRBJ2-5, with D perhaps TRBD2 (6 bases). V dropped 2 bases and J dropped 4 bases, with 8 bases sitting between them. The CDR3 length is 13 residues. Germline assignment: CDR1 MNHEY and CDR2 SVGEGT. CDR3 region: CASSYGTLETQYF. Here the CDR3 DNA reads TGTGCCAGCAGTTACGGGACTCTAGAGACCCAGTACTTC.

The chain has TRBV10-1 and TRBJ2-7; a possible D gene is TRBD2 (6 bases). CDR1 and CDR2 from the germline V gene are WNHNN and SYGVQD (reference sequence). V lost 6 bases, J lost 2 bases, and 17 bases lay in between. This CDR3 is built from 15 residues. CDR3: CASSGGTFTPYEQYF. For the CDR3, the DNA is TGCGCCAGCAGCGGAGGGACTTTTACTCCCTACGAGCAGTACTTC.

This chain uses TRBV2 with TRBJ2-7; D call uncertain. Trimming shortened V by 7 bases and J by 3 bases, and 7 bases separated the two germline ends. Germline lookup yields CDR1 SNHLY and CDR2 FYNNEI. CDR3 length: 11 residues. CDR3: CASTLIYEQYF. The DNA of the CDR3 is TGTGCCAGCACGCTAATCTACGAGCAGTACTTC.

The CDR3, as DNA: TGTGCCAGCAGTGAGGACAGGGGAAATAAAGAGACCCAGTACTTC. Encoded protein: CASSEDRGNKETQYF. The chain has TRBV6-1 and TRBJ2-5; 9 bases align to TRBD1. V lost 3 bases, J lost 3 bases, and 5 bases stayed unmatched. Germline V gene data show CDR1 as MNHNS and CDR2 as SASEGT. The CDR3 extends over 15 amino acids.

CDR3 in DNA: TGCGCCAGCAGCACCTCGGGAGGGCCAGCAGATACGCAGTATTTT. It yields the protein CASSTSGGPADTQYF. The genes are TRBV5-1 and TRBJ2-3; TRBD2 aligns across 8 bases. There are 15 residues in the CDR3. Looked up from germline, CDR1 is SGHRS and CDR2 is YFSETQ. V trimming: 4 bases; J trimming: 4 bases; junction bases outside the gene matches: 8.

This rearrangement joins TRBV11-2 to TRBJ2-2; D is possibly TRBD2 (5 bases). Trimming removed 3 bases at V and 2 bases at J, with 10 bases between. This CDR3 contains 15 residues. CDR1 is SGHAT and CDR2 is FQNNGV in the germline V gene. The CDR3 coding sequence is TGTGCCAGCAGCTTCCGGGGAGTTAACACCGGGGAGCTGTTTTTT. Translated, it gives CASSFRGVNTGELFF.

J is TRBJ1-2 and V is TRBV7-9; 7 positions match TRBD1. CDR1 and CDR2 (germline): SEHNR, FQNEAQ (reference sequence). This CDR3 has 17 amino acids. Germline trimming cut 1 base from V and 2 bases from J; bases unmatched to any gene: 10. CDR3 sequence (DNA): TGTGCCAGCAGCTTAGAGGGTGTTACAGGGGAAAACTATGGCTACACCTTC. Encoded protein: CASSLEGVTGENYGYTF.

This clone has a single count. The rearrangement links TRBV19 to TRBJ2-1; 10 bases map to TRBD2. V gave up 9 bases and J gave up 4 bases; unmatched junction bases: 3. The length of the CDR3 is 13 residues. The germline V gene has CDR1 LNHDA and CDR2 SQIVND (reference sequence). This CDR3 reads CASGLAEYNEQFF. The CDR3 coding sequence is TGTGCCAGCGGACTAGCGGAGTACAATGAGCAGTTCTTC. Filled out from reference TRBV19 and TRBJ2-1, the complete variable domain reads DGGITQSPKYLFRKEGQNVTLSCEQNLNHDAMYWYRQDPGQGLRLIYYSQIVNDFQKGDIAEGYSVSREKKESFPLTVTSAQKNPTAFYLCASGLAEYNEQFFGPGTRLTVL.

CDR3 region: CASSLSRRGRRDYGYTF. The DNA of the CDR3 is TGCGCCAGCAGCTTGTCACGGAGGGGGCGTCGGGACTATGGCTACACCTTC. This chain connects TRBV5-1 to TRBJ1-2; 7 bases line up with TRBD1. CDR1 and CDR2 (germline): SGHRS, YFSETQ. Trimming at V came to 1 base and at J to 3 bases, leaving 12 bases not matched to a gene. The CDR3 has 17 amino acids.

The chain combines TRBV14 with TRBJ2-1; 9 positions match TRBD2. V trimming: 4 bases; J trimming: 0 bases; junction bases outside the gene matches: 13. Germline V CDR1 and CDR2: SGHDN, FVKESK. This CDR3 contains 19 residues. The CDR3 reads CASSLAGALWGGSYNEQFF. CDR3 nucleotide sequence: TGTGCCAGCAGCCTAGCGGGAGCCCTCTGGGGCGGCTCCTACAATGAGCAGTTCTTC.

The chain combines TRBV19 with TRBJ1-5; D remains unclear. CDR1 is LNHDA and CDR2 is SQIVND in the germline V gene (reference sequence). V dropped 8 bases and J dropped 2 bases, with 10 bases sitting between them. The CDR3 length is 13 residues. The CDR3 here is CASRSPGNQPQHF. DNA for the CDR3: TGTGCCAGTCGGTCTCCGGGCAATCAGCCCCAGCATTTT.

The rearrangement links TRBV19 to TRBJ1-5; D might be TRBD1 (6 bases). Germline CDR1 is LNHDA and CDR2 is SQIVND (reference sequence). The CDR3 runs to 17 residues. The ends were cut back, 1 base at V and 0 bases at J, with 13 bases in the middle. In nucleotides, the CDR3 is TGTGCCAGTAGTATAGCGGAGGGGGGGTATAGCAATCAGCCCCAGCATTTT. Protein product: CASSIAEGGYSNQPQHF.

The rearrangement joins TRBV3-1 (or the pseudogene TRBV3-2) to TRBJ1-2, with TRBD1 as a possible D gene (6 bases). Looked up from germline, CDR1 is LGHDT and CDR2 is YNNKEL (reference sequence). CDR3 length: 15 residues. V lost 3 bases to trimming and J lost 7 bases, with 18 bases between them. The CDR3 here is CASSHRGAGASGYTF. For the CDR3, the DNA is TGTGCCAGCAGCCATCGGGGAGCGGGGGCGTCTGGCTACACCTTC.

The chain recombines TRBV5-1 with TRBJ1-6; 8 bases agree with TRBD1. Germline V lookup: CDR1 SGHRS, CDR2 YFSETQ. V gave up 4 bases and J gave up 12 bases; unmatched junction bases: 12. This CDR3 is built from 15 residues. CDR3 region: CASSPGQDKPLPLHF. Here the CDR3 DNA reads TGCGCCAGCAGCCCGGGACAGGATAAACCCCTACCCCTCCACTTT.

V usage is TRBV10-1 and J usage is TRBJ1-4; D uncertain. The CDR3 runs 17 residues. V dropped 0 bases and J dropped 0 bases, with 11 bases sitting between them. From germline, CDR1 is WNHNN and CDR2 SYGVQD (reference sequence). The CDR3 sequence is CASSESRASTTNEKLFF. The CDR3 DNA reads as TGCGCCAGCAGTGAGTCGAGGGCCAGCACAACTAATGAAAAACTGTTTTTT.

The rearrangement joins TRBV30 to TRBJ1-4, with a possible D match to TRBD1 (6 bases). Germline V lookup: CDR1 GTSNPN, CDR2 SVGIG (reference sequence). Trimming pared 3 bases from V and 3 bases from J, leaving 14 bases between. The CDR3 is 15 residues long. CDR3 residues: CAWRAGQSPNEKLFF. The CDR3 DNA is TGTGCCTGGAGAGCCGGACAGAGCCCTAATGAAAAACTGTTTTTT.

The chain is built from TRBV7-2 and TRBJ1-6, with 7 bases lining up with TRBD1. This CDR3 spans 18 amino acids. The J segment lost 4 bases and the V segment lost 5 bases, leaving 14 bases of the junction unmatched. Germline V gene sequence: CDR1 SGHTA, CDR2 FQGNSA. The CDR3 DNA is TGTGCCAGCAGCACCAGGATGACAGGGAGGAGGTATAATTCACCCCTCCACTTT. This sequence encodes CASSTRMTGRRYNSPLHF.

The genes are TRBV6-5 and TRBJ2-7; 9 bases match TRBD1. V was clipped by 6 bases and J by 3 bases; unmatched bases: 9. The CDR3 has 15 amino acids. CDR1 and CDR2 from the germline V gene are MNHEY and SVGAGI. The CDR3 DNA reads as TGTGCCAGCAGCTCCCTGGCGACAGGGGGCTACGAGCAGTACTTC. Encoded protein: CASSSLATGGYEQYF.

V gene TRBV6-5 combines with J gene TRBJ2-1, with TRBD2 matching over 13 bases. Germline V CDR1 and CDR2: MNHEY, SVGAGI. V gave up 4 bases and J gave up 8 bases; unmatched junction bases: 5. The CDR3 spans 15 residues. The CDR3 DNA follows: TGTGCCAGCAGTTCACTAGCGGGAGGGCGAGATGAGCAGTTCTTC. Protein sequence: CASSSLAGGRDEQFF.

This clone came up once. This sequence joins TRBV25-1 and TRBJ1-2; 10 nucleotides line up with TRBD1. With 5 bases clipped from V and 4 bases from J, the junction kept 7 bases outside the gene matches. The CDR3 length is 15 residues. Germline-derived CDR1 and CDR2 are MGHDK and SYGVNS. As DNA, the CDR3 is TGTGCCAGCAGTTCGGGACAGGGGATGATCTATGGCTACACCTTC. It is translated as CASSSGQGMIYGYTF.

The gene calls are TRBV5-1 and TRBJ2-1; TRBD2 agrees at 11 bases. Germline CDR1 SGHRS, CDR2 YFSETQ. V trimming: 4 bases; J trimming: 3 bases; junction bases outside the gene matches: 6. The CDR3 consists of 16 residues. CDR3 amino acids: CASSKLAGVVYNEQFF. As DNA, the CDR3 is TGCGCCAGCAGCAAACTAGCGGGAGTGGTCTACAATGAGCAGTTCTTC.

This chain links TRBV10-3 with TRBJ2-1, with D possibly TRBD2 on 5 matching bases. V dropped 8 bases and J dropped 0 bases, with 11 bases sitting between them. CDR1 is ENHRY and CDR2 is SYGVKD in the germline V gene. CDR3 length: 14 amino acids. CDR3 protein: CAIQRSPSYNEQFF. In nucleotides, the CDR3 is TGTGCCATCCAGCGGTCCCCCTCCTACAATGAGCAGTTCTTC.

This clone was picked up a small number of times. The CDR3 sequence: CAGGQGNSPLHF. The CDR3 DNA follows: TGTGCCGGTGGACAGGGAAATTCACCCCTCCACTTT. The rearrangement links TRBV6-5 to TRBJ1-6; 8 bases are shared with TRBD1. V lost 11 bases to trimming and J lost 7 bases; unmatched junction nucleotides: 4. Germline V gene sequence: CDR1 MNHEY, CDR2 SVGAGI. This CDR3 comprises 12 residues.

The J gene is TRBJ1-2, the V gene TRBV24-1; D unresolved. V was pared by 3 bases and J by 5 bases, with 12 bases between. Germline loops: CDR1 KGHDR, CDR2 SFDVKD. The CDR3 is 14 amino acids. The CDR3 nucleotides read TGTGCCACCAGTGATCCCACAGAGCTGTATGGCTACACCTTC. Amino acids: CATSDPTELYGYTF.

This clone was counted once. The chain recombines TRBV27 with TRBJ2-3; D is unresolved. The V gene lost 5 bases and the J gene lost 0 bases, with 9 bases spanning the gap. The CDR3 loop spans 14 amino acids. Looked up from germline, CDR1 is MNHEY and CDR2 is SMNVEV (reference sequence). CDR3 bases: TGTGCCAGCAGTCCGTACAGTAGCACAGATACGCAGTATTTT. It specifies CASSPYSSTDTQYF.